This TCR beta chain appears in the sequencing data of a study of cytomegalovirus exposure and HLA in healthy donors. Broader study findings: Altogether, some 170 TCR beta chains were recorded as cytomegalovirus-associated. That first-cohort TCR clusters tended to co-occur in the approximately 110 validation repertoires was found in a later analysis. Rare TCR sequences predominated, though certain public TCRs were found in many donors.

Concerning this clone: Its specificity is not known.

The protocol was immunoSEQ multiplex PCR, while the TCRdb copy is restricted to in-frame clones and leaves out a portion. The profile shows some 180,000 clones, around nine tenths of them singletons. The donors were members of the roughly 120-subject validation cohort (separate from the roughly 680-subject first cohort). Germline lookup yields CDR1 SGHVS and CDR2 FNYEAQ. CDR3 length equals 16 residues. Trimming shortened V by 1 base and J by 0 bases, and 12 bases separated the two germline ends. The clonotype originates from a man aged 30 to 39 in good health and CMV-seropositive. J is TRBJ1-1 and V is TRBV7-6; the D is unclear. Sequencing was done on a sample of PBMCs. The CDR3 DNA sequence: TGTGCCAGCAGCTTAGAGGCCCTCACAGTGAACACTGAAGCTTTCTTT. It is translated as CASSLEALTVNTEAFF.